A single sample is the source of the 9 T cell receptor beta chains below, sequenced in a study of blood T cells in healthy people across ages. Through a sample-barcoded 5' primer and a J-beta primer mix, a second PCR was run for roughly 6 to 12 cycles. Each CDR3 protein gets one entry after TCRdb re-called the 5' RACE reads with MiXCR. The table has some 900,000 distinct CDR3 sequences, around 49% seen once; the top ten hold roughly 12%. Sequencing was carried out using blood. These receptor sequences come from a man aged 25-40 years in good health.

CDR3 region: CSVDRWRDRAFTTDTQYF. In DNA form, the CDR3 reads TGCAGCGTTGATCGCTGGCGGGACAGGGCCTTTACCACAGATACGCAGTATTTT. The chain joins TRBV29-1 to TRBJ2-3; the match to TRBD1 covers 9 bases. The CDR3 is 18 residues long. The V segment lost 3 bases and the J segment 2 bases; nucleotides outside the gene matches: 15. CDR1 is SQVTM and CDR2 is ANQGSEA in the germline V gene.

The CDR3 DNA reads as TGCGCCAGCAGCTTGGTCGGGGAGGTTAATGAAAAACTGTTTTTT. It encodes CASSLVGEVNEKLFF. The rearrangement links TRBV5-1 to TRBJ1-4; D not certain. With 0 bases removed from V and 4 bases from J, the gap between germline ends came to 10 bases. The CDR3 has 15 residues. In germline, CDR1 is SGHRS, CDR2 YFSETQ.

This rearrangement joins TRBV20-1 to TRBJ2-1, with 10 bases fitting TRBD1. J lost 8 bases, V lost 0 bases, and 10 bases had no gene match. This CDR3 spans 16 amino acids. Germline loops: CDR1 DFQATT, CDR2 SNEGSKA (reference sequence). CDR3 coding DNA: TGCAGTGCTAGAGAGGGGGGACAGGGGAAGGGCTATGAGCAGTTCTTC. It is translated as CSAREGGQGKGYEQFF.

The rearrangement uses TRBV5-1 and TRBJ2-7, with TRBD2 matching over 11 bases. Trimming took 4 bases from V and 2 from J; bases not matched to a gene: 11. This CDR3 is built from 17 residues. Germline V CDR1 and CDR2: SGHRS, YFSETQ. The CDR3 DNA is TGCGCCAGCAGCGTATCCCTGGGGACTAGCGGAACCTACGAGCAGTACTTC. Its translation: CASSVSLGTSGTYEQYF.

The rearrangement joins TRBV18 to TRBJ1-4, with 8 bases that match TRBD1. After removal of 3 bases from V and 8 bases from J, the junction contained 5 bases not matched to a gene. CDR1 is KGHSH and CDR2 is LQKENI in the germline V gene. The CDR3 has 14 residues. The DNA of the CDR3 is TGTGCCAGCTCACCTGGGCAGGGGGCGGAAAAACTGTTTTTT. Residues: CASSPGQGAEKLFF.

J is TRBJ2-1 and V is TRBV18; D unresolved. The CDR3 spans 13 residues. The V end lost 3 bases, the J end lost 9 bases, and 12 bases lay between the germline ends. Germline lookup yields CDR1 KGHSH and CDR2 LQKENI. CDR3 sequence reads: CASSPEQRSEQFF. CDR3 nucleotide sequence: TGTGCCAGCTCACCGGAACAGAGGAGTGAGCAGTTCTTC.

The rearrangement links TRBV3-1 to TRBJ2-4, with 11 bases aligning to TRBD2. The V and J ends lost 5 bases and 7 bases, in that order; junction bases with no gene match: 10. This CDR3 is 16 amino acids long. CDR1 is LGHDT, CDR2 YNNKEL, per germline (reference sequence). The CDR3 sequence: CASSATTSGVLNIQYF. In nucleotides, the CDR3 is TGTGCCAGCAGCGCAACGACTAGCGGGGTCCTGAACATTCAGTACTTC.

As to this clonotype: One end of the junction varies from germline; a read error may be responsible. V and J are TRBV7-2 and TRBJ1-2, with 10 bases matching TRBD1. Germline V CDR1 and CDR2: SGHTA, FQGNSA. There are 14 residues in the CDR3. The CDR3 is CASSQGQGGGGCTF. Written as DNA, the CDR3 is TGTGCCAGCAGCCAAGGACAGGGGGGCGGTGGCTGCACCTTC.

In this sample, this clonotype turned up a few times. The rearrangement uses TRBV25-1 and TRBJ1-4; D is uncertain. The CDR3 is 13 amino acids. Germline V gene data show CDR1 as MGHDK and CDR2 as SYGVNS. V shed 2 bases and J shed 6 bases, with 7 bases lying between them. Here the CDR3 reads CASSEIDDEKLFF. The CDR3 DNA reads as TGTGCCAGCAGTGAAATCGACGATGAAAAACTGTTTTTT.